This TCR beta chain was sequenced for a study of CD8 T cells in Susac syndrome. RNA totalling roughly 0.45 to 1 ug underwent reverse transcription with random hexamers. Amplification of TCR beta CDR3 by immunoSEQ multiplex PCR spanned 54 Vbeta and 13 Jbeta. TCRdb recomputed calls from the immunoSEQ multiplex PCR reads with MiXCR, one row per CDR3 protein. Found here are over 350,000 distinct CDR3 sequences, about 85% of them singletons; the top ten hold 0.09% to 0.15%. V was trimmed by 8 bases and J by 3 bases, leaving 20 bases between them. Germline lookup yields CDR1 MDHEN and CDR2 SYDVKM. The CDR3 runs to 15 residues.

V usage is TRBV28 and J usage is TRBJ2-7, with a tentative D call TRBD1 (6 bases). This sequence originates from a human donor with multiple sclerosis. The sample was CD8+ T cells from PBMCs. The CDR3 DNA reads as TGTGCCAGCCAACGACAGGCCGACCTGCGCTACGAGCAGTACTTC. This sequence encodes CASQRQADLRYEQYF. Full variable domain (outside the CDR3, taken from reference TRBV28 and TRBJ2-7): DVKVTQSSRYLVKRTGEKVFLECVQDMDHENMFWYRQDPGLGLRLIYFSYDVKMKEKGDIPEGYSVSREKKERFSLILESASTNQTSMYLCASQRQADLRYEQYFGPGTRLTVT.